This T cell receptor beta chain was observed in a study of blood T cell repertoires in COVID-19. Study at large: Samples of COVID-19 (acute and convalescent) were obtained from the United States, Italy and Spain. T cells, B-cell-depleted T cells, or PBMCs provided the cDNA or gDNA that served as material.

TCRdb keeps only in-frame clones here, not all; method: immunoSEQ multiplex PCR. This table holds 350,000 to 450,000 clones, 83% found once. This clone was counted a few times. With 6 bases removed from V and 1 base from J, the gap between germline ends came to 13 bases. CDR3 length equals 14 residues. CDR1 is ENHRY, CDR2 SYGVKD, per germline. Enrollees, roughly 18 to 90 years old, lived in approximately 25 US areas. Allocation to cohorts depended on clinical history reported by the participants. The specimen was PBMCs or T cells enriched from blood (not recorded which). The receptor was derived from a woman in her fifties or sixties who had recovered from COVID-19. This rearrangement joins TRBV10-3 to TRBJ2-7; D is unclear. The CDR3 here is CAIRNPQVSYEQYF. The CDR3 DNA sequence: TGTGCCATCAGGAACCCGCAGGTTTCCTACGAGCAGTACTTC.